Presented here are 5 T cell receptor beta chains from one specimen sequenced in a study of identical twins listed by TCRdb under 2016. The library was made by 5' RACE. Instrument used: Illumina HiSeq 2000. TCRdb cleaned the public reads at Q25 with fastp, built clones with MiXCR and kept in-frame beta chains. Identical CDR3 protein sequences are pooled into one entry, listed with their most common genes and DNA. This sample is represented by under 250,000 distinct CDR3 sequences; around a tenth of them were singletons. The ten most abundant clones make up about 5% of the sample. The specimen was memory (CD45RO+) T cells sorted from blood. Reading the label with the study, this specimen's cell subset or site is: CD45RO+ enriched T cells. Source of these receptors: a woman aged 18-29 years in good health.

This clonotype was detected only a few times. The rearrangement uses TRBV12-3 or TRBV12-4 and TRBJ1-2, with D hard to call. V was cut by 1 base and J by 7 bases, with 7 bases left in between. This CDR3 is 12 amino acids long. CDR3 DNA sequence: TGTGCCAGCAGTTTAGGATATCCTGGCTACACCTTC. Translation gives CASSLGYPGYTF.

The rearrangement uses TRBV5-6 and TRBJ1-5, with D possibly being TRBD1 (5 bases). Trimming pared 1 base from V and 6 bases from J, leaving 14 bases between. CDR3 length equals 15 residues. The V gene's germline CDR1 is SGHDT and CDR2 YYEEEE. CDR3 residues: CASSLYQGLGQPQHF. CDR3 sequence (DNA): TGTGCCAGCAGCTTGTATCAGGGCCTCGGTCAGCCCCAGCATTTT.

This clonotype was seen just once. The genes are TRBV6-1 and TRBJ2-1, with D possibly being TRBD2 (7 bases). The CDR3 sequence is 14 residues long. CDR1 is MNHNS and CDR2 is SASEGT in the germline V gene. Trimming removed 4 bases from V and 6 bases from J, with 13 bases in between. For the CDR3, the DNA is TGTGCCAGCAGTGGGCGGGGGCGGGGCAATGAGCAGTTCTTC. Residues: CASSGRGRGNEQFF.

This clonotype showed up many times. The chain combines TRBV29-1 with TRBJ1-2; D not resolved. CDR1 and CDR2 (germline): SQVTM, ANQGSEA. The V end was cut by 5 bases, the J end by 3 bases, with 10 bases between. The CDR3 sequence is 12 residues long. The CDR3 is CSVLRHDYGYTF. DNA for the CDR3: TGCAGCGTTCTACGGCACGACTATGGCTACACCTTC.

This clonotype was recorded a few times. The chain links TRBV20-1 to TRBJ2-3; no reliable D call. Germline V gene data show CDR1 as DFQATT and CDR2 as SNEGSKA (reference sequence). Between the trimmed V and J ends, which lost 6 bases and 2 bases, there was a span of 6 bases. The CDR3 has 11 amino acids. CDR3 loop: CSALYTDTQYF. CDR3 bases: TGCAGTGCCCTATACACAGATACGCAGTATTTT.